This passage covers 27 T cell receptor beta chains from one sample sequenced in a study of T cells in tuberculosis. The table came from immunoSEQ multiplex PCR; TCRdb's copy has only in-frame clones and leaves some out. The sample includes about 33,000 clones, about 91% of them seen just once. As for time point: new active TB diagnosis, blood taken before or within 7 days of starting treatment. This material consisted of PBMCs, taken at tuberculosis diagnosis. The source of these receptors is an adult with tuberculosis. Some clones in this sample may be carry-over from other donors' samples.

V gene TRBV10-3 combines with J gene TRBJ1-5; the D gene is possibly TRBD1 (5 bases). The germline V and J ends were trimmed by 3 bases and 7 bases, with 13 bases remaining between them. This CDR3 has 14 residues. The germline V gene encodes CDR1 ENHRY and CDR2 SYGVKD. The CDR3 DNA reads as TGTGCCATCAGTGAAGGACACTCTGGCCAGCCCCAGCATTTT. Residues: CAISEGHSGQPQHF.

This clone was recorded once. CDR3 in DNA: TGTGCCAGCGTTGACAGTTATAATTCACCCCTCCACTTT. Translating gives CASVDSYNSPLHF. The chain combines TRBV18 with TRBJ1-6, with TRBD1 as a possible D gene (5 bases). The CDR3 has 13 residues. Trimming stripped 8 bases from V and 4 bases from J, with 9 bases between. CDR1 is KGHSH and CDR2 is LQKENI in the germline V gene. Full variable domain (missing parts from reference TRBV18 and TRBJ1-6): NAGVMQNPRHLVRRRGQEARLRCSPMKGHSHVYWYRQLPEEGLKFMVYLQKENIIDESGMPKERFSAEFPKEGPSILRIQQVVRGDSAAYFCASVDSYNSPLHFGNGTRLTVT.

This chain connects TRBV2 to TRBJ2-6, with TRBD2 identical over 13 bases. V trimming: 2 bases; J trimming: 5 bases; junction bases outside the gene matches: 18. The length of the CDR3 is 22 residues. CDR1 SNHLY and CDR2 FYNNEI come from the germline V gene. Here the CDR3 reads CASSESTRTSGGSLGWANVLTF. CDR3 DNA: TGTGCCAGCAGTGAATCCACGAGGACTAGCGGGGGCTCACTGGGCTGGGCCAACGTCCTGACTTTC.

J is TRBJ2-3 and V is TRBV11-2; D may be TRBD2 (6 bases). The CDR3 covers 16 residues. The V end was cut by 4 bases, the J end by 5 bases, with 19 bases between. Germline V lookup: CDR1 SGHAT, CDR2 FQNNGV. DNA for the CDR3: TGTGCCAGCAGCTCGGCCTGGGGTGGAGGGGAAGATACGCAGTATTTT. It specifies CASSSAWGGGEDTQYF. Looking up the rest from reference TRBV11-2 and TRBJ2-3 gives the full variable domain: EAGVAQSPRYKIIEKRQSVAFWCNPISGHATLYWYQQILGQGPKLLIQFQNNGVVDDSQLPKDRFSAERLKGVDSTLKIQPAKLEDSAVYLCASSSAWGGGEDTQYFGPGTRLTVL.

The chain employs TRBV7-9 and TRBJ2-3; 9 nucleotides agree with TRBD2. The CDR3 spans 15 residues. CDR1 and CDR2 from the germline V gene are SEHNR and FQNEAQ (reference sequence). With V trimmed by 5 bases and J by 3 bases, 6 bases remained unmatched. DNA for the CDR3: TGTGCCAGCAGCATGCGGGGGGGCCCAACAGATACGCAGTATTTT. Translation: CASSMRGGPTDTQYF.

Written as DNA, the CDR3 is TGTGCCAGCAGCTTACCGGCAGGGACAGGAGAAGGACTAGCTAATGAAAAACTGTTTTTT. Amino acid sequence: CASSLPAGTGEGLANEKLFF. This chain connects TRBV11-3 to TRBJ1-4; 8 nucleotides match TRBD1. V was clipped by 2 bases and J by 3 bases; unmatched bases: 17. CDR1 SGHNT and CDR2 YENEEA come from the germline V gene. The CDR3 length is 20 residues.

The chain links TRBV18 to TRBJ1-2, with unresolved D. V gave up 5 bases and J gave up 2 bases, with 9 bases separating them. Looked up from germline, CDR1 is KGHSH and CDR2 is LQKENI. The CDR3 length is 13 residues. CDR3 nucleotide sequence: TGTGCCAGCTCATCCGACAAAAACTATGGCTACACCTTC. It encodes CASSSDKNYGYTF.

The chain joins TRBV18 to TRBJ2-1; a weak D match, TRBD2 (6 bases). Germline V gene sequence: CDR1 KGHSH, CDR2 LQKENI. This CDR3 spans 17 amino acids. Trimming took 4 bases from V and 6 from J, leaving 22 bases between them. The chain's CDR3 is CASSLKTMVGGGNEQFF. CDR3 DNA sequence: TGTGCCAGCTCACTTAAGACGATGGTCGGGGGTGGCAATGAGCAGTTCTTC.

This chain connects TRBV10-2 to TRBJ1-3; 8 bases fit TRBD1. CDR1 WSHSY and CDR2 SAAADI come from the germline V gene. V shed 8 bases, J shed 4 bases, and the junction held 7 bases outside the gene matches. This CDR3 is 14 amino acids long. The CDR3 DNA reads as TGCGCCAGCTACGACAGGGGTGAAGGAAACACCATATATTTT. The encoded protein is CASYDRGEGNTIYF.

V gene TRBV6-5 combines with J gene TRBJ1-2; no clear D. Germline V gene lookup returns CDR1 MNHEY and CDR2 SVGAGI. The CDR3 is 12 amino acids. Trimming left V 8 bases short and J 2 bases short, with 9 bases between. The CDR3 loop is CASGGRNYGYTF. CDR3 in DNA: TGTGCCAGCGGAGGACGGAACTATGGCTACACCTTC.

The chain has TRBV6-4 and TRBJ2-2; 13 bases map to TRBD2. The length of the CDR3 is 16 residues. The germline gives CDR1 MRHNA, CDR2 SNTAGT. V shed 6 bases, J shed 4 bases, and the junction held 5 bases outside the gene matches. The DNA of the CDR3 is TGTGCCAGCAGCCGGACTAGCGGGGGCCCCACCGGGGAGCTGTTTTTT. This sequence encodes CASSRTSGGPTGELFF.

This clone was detected once. This rearrangement joins TRBV19 to TRBJ2-7; weak D call: TRBD2 (7 bases). The ends were cut back, 1 base at V and 0 bases at J, with 10 bases in the middle. The germline gives CDR1 LNHDA, CDR2 SQIVND (reference sequence). The CDR3 runs 15 residues. The CDR3 coding sequence is TGTGCCAGTAGTATAGCGGGGGGCGGCTCCTACGAGCAGTACTTC. Its translation is CASSIAGGGSYEQYF.

The chain recombines TRBV5-1 with TRBJ2-3, with 9 bases lining up with TRBD2. There are 14 residues in the CDR3. V lost 3 bases to trimming and J lost 2 bases; unmatched junction nucleotides: 1. CDR1 is SGHRS and CDR2 is YFSETQ in the germline V gene. The CDR3: CASSWTSDTDTQYF. DNA for the CDR3: TGCGCCAGCAGCTGGACTAGCGACACAGATACGCAGTATTTT. The complete variable domain, with remaining parts taken from reference TRBV5-1 and TRBJ2-3, reads KAGVTQTPRYLIKTRGQQVTLSCSPISGHRSVSWYQQTPGQGLQFLFEYFSETQRNKGNFPGRFSGRQFSNSRSEMNVSTLELGDSALYLCASSWTSDTDTQYFGPGTRLTVL.

A word on this clone: The same CDR3 arises from other DNA sequences in this sample as well. J is TRBJ2-6 and V is TRBV9, with a weak D call TRBD1 (5 bases). CDR3 length: 15 residues. The germline V gene has CDR1 SGDLS and CDR2 YYNGEE. V lost 1 base, J lost 0 bases, and 5 bases lay in between. Written as DNA, the CDR3 is TGTGCCAGCAGCGTAAGGGGCTCTGGGGCCAACGTCCTGACTTTC. This codes for CASSVRGSGANVLTF.

As concerns this clone: Other DNA variants within this sample encode the same CDR3. This chain uses TRBV19 with TRBJ2-3; D call uncertain. From germline, CDR1 is LNHDA and CDR2 SQIVND (reference sequence). This CDR3 region has 15 residues. Trimming pared 1 base from V and 0 bases from J, leaving 8 bases between. The CDR3: CASSIGTGSTDTQYF. The CDR3 DNA is TGTGCCAGTAGTATAGGAACCGGTAGCACAGATACGCAGTATTTT.

The V and J genes are TRBV5-8 and TRBJ1-6; D is undetermined. Germline V lookup: CDR1 SGHTS, CDR2 YDEGEE. V was clipped by 0 bases and J by 8 bases, with 12 bases between them. The CDR3 contains 15 residues. The CDR3 DNA sequence: TGTGCCAGCAGCTTGGGACTGACGACCGATTCACCCCTCCACTTT. It translates to CASSLGLTTDSPLHF.

This sequence joins TRBV2 and TRBJ1-5; possibly TRBD1 for D (6 bases). CDR1 SNHLY and CDR2 FYNNEI come from the germline V gene. The CDR3 spans 15 residues. Trimming left V 4 bases short and J 1 base short, with 11 bases between. CDR3 in amino acids: CASSAQGRSNQPQHF. The CDR3 DNA reads as TGTGCCAGCAGTGCTCAGGGGCGAAGCAATCAGCCCCAGCATTTT.

The chain has TRBV18 and TRBJ2-3, with D perhaps matching TRBD1 (6 bases). The CDR3 totals 16 residues. Trimming cost V 1 base and J 2 bases, with 13 bases left between them. CDR1 is KGHSH, CDR2 LQKENI, per germline. This chain's CDR3 is CASSPRTGQLTDTQYF. CDR3 in DNA: TGTGCCAGCTCACCACGGACCGGACAGCTCACAGATACGCAGTATTTT.

The V gene is TRBV29-1, the J gene TRBJ1-1; D perhaps matches TRBD1 (6 bases). V shed 7 bases and J shed 0 bases, with 12 bases lying between them. Germline V CDR1 and CDR2: SQVTM, ANQGSEA. The CDR3 runs to 13 residues. In DNA, the CDR3 is TGCAGCGCCCAAGGGGGATTGAACACTGAAGCTTTCTTT. This sequence encodes CSAQGGLNTEAFF.

The J gene is TRBJ2-7, the V gene TRBV10-3; D is perhaps TRBD1 (5 bases). The CDR3 extends over 16 amino acids. With 4 bases removed from V and 5 bases from J, the gap between germline ends came to 21 bases. Germline CDR1 reads ENHRY; CDR2 reads SYGVKD. CDR3 in DNA: TGTGCCATCAGTGCTCAAGACAGCCCTTTCTGGAACGAGCAGTACTTC. Amino acids: CAISAQDSPFWNEQYF.

The V gene is TRBV5-1, the J gene TRBJ1-2, with D possibly being TRBD1 (5 bases). CDR1 SGHRS and CDR2 YFSETQ come from the germline V gene. Trimming pared 7 bases from V and 3 bases from J, leaving 13 bases between. The CDR3 runs to 13 residues. In DNA form, the CDR3 reads TGCGCCAGCCGCCCGTGGGGGGACTATGGCTACACCTTC. It encodes CASRPWGDYGYTF.

The CDR3 loop is CASSFPDGSTIYF. The CDR3 nucleotides read TGCGCCAGCAGCTTTCCCGACGGGAGCACCATATATTTT. The chain recombines TRBV5-1 with TRBJ1-3, with D uncertain. The V and J ends lost 2 bases and 9 bases respectively, with 12 bases between them. Looked up from germline, CDR1 is SGHRS and CDR2 is YFSETQ. The CDR3 runs to 13 residues. The full variable domain, with the rest looked up from reference TRBV5-1 and TRBJ1-3, is KAGVTQTPRYLIKTRGQQVTLSCSPISGHRSVSWYQQTPGQGLQFLFEYFSETQRNKGNFPGRFSGRQFSNSRSEMNVSTLELGDSALYLCASSFPDGSTIYFGEGSWLTVV.

This chain connects TRBV6-1 to TRBJ2-4, with 9 bases lining up with TRBD2. The germline V gene encodes CDR1 MNHNS and CDR2 SASEGT. CDR3 length equals 15 residues. With 1 base clipped from V and 12 bases from J, the junction kept 10 bases outside the gene matches. The CDR3 DNA reads as TGTGCCAGCAGTGAAGTTCGTCTAGGCGGGGGGGATCAGTACTTC. This sequence encodes CASSEVRLGGGDQYF.

This clone is a singleton in its sample. This chain joins TRBV6-5 and TRBJ2-3; 10 nucleotides align to TRBD2. The V gene end was trimmed by 9 bases and the J gene end by 4 bases; junction bases not matched to a gene: 7. The CDR3 has 14 residues. Looked up from germline, CDR1 is MNHEY and CDR2 is SVGAGI. DNA for the CDR3: TGTGCCAGTCGAGCGGGGGGGCCGTCAGATACGCAGTATTTT. Amino acid sequence: CASRAGGPSDTQYF.

J is TRBJ1-1 and V is TRBV27; D is perhaps TRBD1 (6 bases). The CDR3 consists of 19 residues. CDR1 and CDR2 from the germline V gene are MNHEY and SMNVEV (reference sequence). The V end was cut by 2 bases, the J end by 1 base, with 23 bases between. The CDR3 loop reads CASSLGAPRGLERNTEAFF. The CDR3, as DNA: TGTGCCAGCAGTTTAGGGGCCCCCAGGGGTCTAGAACGGAACACTGAAGCTTTCTTT.

This clone appeared a single time. The V and J genes are TRBV7-2 and TRBJ2-3, with TRBD2 matching 8 bases. The ends lost 1 base at V and 2 bases at J; junction bases unmatched: 2. The CDR3 runs 15 residues. Looked up from germline, CDR1 is SGHTA and CDR2 is FQGNSA. The CDR3 DNA reads TGTGCCAGCAGCTTAGTTAGCGGGAACACAGATACGCAGTATTTT. It is translated as CASSLVSGNTDTQYF.

This sequence joins TRBV19 and TRBJ2-1; possibly TRBD1 for D (5 bases). The V end lost 1 base, the J end lost 1 base, and 11 bases lay between the germline ends. There are 16 residues in the CDR3. Germline-derived CDR1 and CDR2 are LNHDA and SQIVND (reference sequence). CDR3 region: CASSIAYQGSYNEQFF. The CDR3 bases are TGTGCCAGTAGTATAGCTTATCAGGGTTCCTACAATGAGCAGTTCTTC.